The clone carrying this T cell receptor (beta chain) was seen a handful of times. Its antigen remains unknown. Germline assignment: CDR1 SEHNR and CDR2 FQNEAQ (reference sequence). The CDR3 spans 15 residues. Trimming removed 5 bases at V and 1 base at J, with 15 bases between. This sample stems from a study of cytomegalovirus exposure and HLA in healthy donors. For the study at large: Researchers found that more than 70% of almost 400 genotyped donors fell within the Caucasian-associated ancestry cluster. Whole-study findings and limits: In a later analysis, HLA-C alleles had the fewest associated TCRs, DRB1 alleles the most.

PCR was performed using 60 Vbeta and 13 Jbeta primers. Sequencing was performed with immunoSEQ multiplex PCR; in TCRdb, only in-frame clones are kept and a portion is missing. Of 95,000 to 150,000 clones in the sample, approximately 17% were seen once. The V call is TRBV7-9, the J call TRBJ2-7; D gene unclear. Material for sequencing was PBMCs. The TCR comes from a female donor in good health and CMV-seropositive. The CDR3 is CASSNLKSWSYEQYF. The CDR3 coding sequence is TGTGCCAGCAGCAACCTGAAGAGCTGGTCCTACGAGCAGTACTTC.